Below, one TCR beta chain is given with its context. The sample holds one count of this clone. What this receptor recognizes is not known. Base qualities are not recorded, but no much larger clone differs from it by a single base. The CDR3 regions of human TCRbeta chains were subjected to immunosequencing. In the original analysis: Repertoire TCRs were checked for matches against a reference library of SARS-CoV-2-specific TCRs that had been generated using the MIRA antigen-specificity platform. Breadth was defined as the fraction of unique TCRs that were SARS-CoV-2-associated, and depth was defined as the fraction of total T cells that were SARS-CoV-2-associated. Using the MIRA data, each spike-specific TCR was mapped to the spike region that the TCR reacts to and placed in a CD4 or CD8 class. Log10-transformed breadth and depth values were compared by one-way ANOVA with Sidak's multiple comparisons tests. Entries here come from immuneACCESS through TCRdb and include only in-frame sequences with V and J called. Some clones fail to appear in such tables; in the studies checked, an unresolved V gene covers under half of the shortfall, and the cause of the remainder is unknown. V, J and clone size derive from that table, while D and trimming were established from the DNA sequence. The sample table holds some 130,000 clones, of which more than 85% were seen once. The biggest ten clones account for under 4.5% of the sample.

V loses 5 bases, J loses 5 bases, and the germline ends lie 6 bases apart. The CDR3 holds 11 amino acids from the cysteine to the phenylalanine. Only the CDR3 DNA stays, 33 bases, in frame from base 1. Looking up the germline V gene yields CDR1 SGHVS and CDR2 FQNEAQ. The record originates from a study of T cell responses to AZD1222 COVID-19 vaccine (dated by TCRdb to the early 2020s). For the wider study: AZD1222 recipients given second doses at about 4 weeks or at about 12 weeks were pooled, since spike-specific TCR depth and breadth were not found to differ between the two schedules. A total of roughly 240 trial participants underwent TCR sequencing, of whom nearly 210 received two doses of AZD1222 and roughly 25 received two doses of the MenACWY control vaccine. Enrollment into the trials was organized by age into subgroups of 18-55, 56-69 and 70-plus years, and those subgroups contained about 160, 30 and 59 TCR-sequenced participants, respectively. What the authors observed across the whole study: Reportedly, close to half of the unique spike-specific TCRs recognized epitopes lying outside the regions that are mutated in the B.1.351 and B.1.1.7 variants. Conclusions about previously exposed vaccinees are limited, since just 6 or 7 AZD1222 recipients were seropositive for SARS-CoV-2 at baseline. After two AZD1222 doses, spike-specific TCR breadth and depth were significantly higher than at day 0 and than in MenACWY recipients. The whole spike protein was spanned by vaccine-associated CD4 TCRs, and dominant responses were seen in regions 160-218 and 743-854. Because no day 14 peak-response samples were available, repertoires were characterized only after the peak T cell response. The 56-69-year group was small, and its depth increase did not reach significance, likely because of low power. Participants were mostly white British and included more females than males, and it was suggested by the authors that clonal diversity may have been underestimated.

This specimen's time point label, per the study, means: baseline before first vaccination. Vaccinee samples came from UK trials COV001 and COV002, including a single-blind randomized controlled phase 2/3 trial of AZD1222 (ChAdOx1 nCoV-19) in healthy adults. Trial participant PBMC samples were collected at day 0 and day 28 after the second dose for TCRbeta chain sequencing. The specimen was peripheral blood, collected on day 0 of AZD1222 vaccination. The rearranged chain carries TRBV7-8 and TRBJ2-5, with the D gene too uncertain to name. This TCR came from an adult in good health. The CDR3 protein is CASSPRETQYF. The sequenced DNA is TGTGCCAGCAGCCCCAGGGAGACCCAGTACTTC.